In its sample, the clone carrying this T cell receptor beta chain was seen a few times. Libraries were prepared by immunoSEQ multiplex PCR; TCRdb keeps only in-frame clonotypes and omits some of them. Among about 120,000 clones listed, roughly 87% were seen once. The sample comes from a study of blood T cell repertoires in COVID-19. Overall study context: Both acute and convalescent COVID-19 samples were obtained from the United States, Italy and Spain.

Looked up from germline, CDR1 is DFQATT and CDR2 is SNEGSKA (reference sequence). V shed 3 bases and J shed 1 base, with 9 bases lying between them. CDR3 length: 14 residues. The clonotype originates from a man older than 75 with active or convalescent COVID-19. The sequenced sample was peripheral blood. The chain is built from TRBV20-1 and TRBJ2-2; possibly TRBD1 for D (6 bases). CDR3 sequence: CSASRQVNTGELFF. Written as DNA, the CDR3 is TGCAGTGCTAGTAGACAGGTGAACACCGGGGAGCTGTTTTTT.